This T cell receptor beta chain was recovered during a study of blood T cell repertoires in COVID-19. Study summary: Some COVID-19 samples were acute and others convalescent; all came from the United States, Italy and Spain. T cells, B-cell-depleted T cells, or PBMCs supplied cDNA or gDNA.

V lost 1 base to trimming and J lost 3 bases; unmatched junction nucleotides: 5. CDR1 is MNHNS, CDR2 SASEGT, per germline. This CDR3 has 16 amino acids. Source study methods: Reference gene primer amplification gave estimated nucleated cell counts. Sequencing used immunoSEQ multiplex PCR; TCRdb keeps in-frame clones, though not all of them. V, J and clone size are those of that table, while D and trimming were read from the DNA. The sample records fewer than 200,000 clones, about 88% being singletons. The receptor's source is a man over 45 who had recovered from COVID-19. The chain joins TRBV6-1 to TRBJ1-2; 10 nucleotides match TRBD1. Sequenced input: peripheral blood. The CDR3 is CASSEGGTGDHYGYTF. CDR3 in DNA: TGTGCCAGCAGTGAAGGTGGGACAGGGGATCACTATGGCTACACCTTC.